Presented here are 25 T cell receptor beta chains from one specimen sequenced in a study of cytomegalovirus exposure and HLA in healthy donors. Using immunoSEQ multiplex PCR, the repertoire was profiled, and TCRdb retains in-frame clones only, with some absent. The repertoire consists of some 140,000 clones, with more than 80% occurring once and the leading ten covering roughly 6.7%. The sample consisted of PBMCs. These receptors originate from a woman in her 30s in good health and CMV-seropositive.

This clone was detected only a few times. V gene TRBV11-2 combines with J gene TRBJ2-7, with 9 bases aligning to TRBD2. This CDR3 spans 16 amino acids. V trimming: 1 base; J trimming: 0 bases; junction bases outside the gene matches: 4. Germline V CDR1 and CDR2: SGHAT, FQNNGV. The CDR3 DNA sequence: TGTGCCAGCAGCTTAGTGGCTAGCGGGAACTCCTACGAGCAGTACTTC. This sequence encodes CASSLVASGNSYEQYF. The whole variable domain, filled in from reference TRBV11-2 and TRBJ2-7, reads EAGVAQSPRYKIIEKRQSVAFWCNPISGHATLYWYQQILGQGPKLLIQFQNNGVVDDSQLPKDRFSAERLKGVDSTLKIQPAKLEDSAVYLCASSLVASGNSYEQYFGPGTRLTVT.

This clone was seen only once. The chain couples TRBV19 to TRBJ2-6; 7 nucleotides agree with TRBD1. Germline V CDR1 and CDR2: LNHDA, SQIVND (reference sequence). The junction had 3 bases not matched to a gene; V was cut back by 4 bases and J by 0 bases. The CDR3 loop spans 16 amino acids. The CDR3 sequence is CASSTTGSSGANVLTF. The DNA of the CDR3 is TGTGCCAGTAGTACGACAGGGAGCTCTGGGGCCAACGTCCTGACTTTC.

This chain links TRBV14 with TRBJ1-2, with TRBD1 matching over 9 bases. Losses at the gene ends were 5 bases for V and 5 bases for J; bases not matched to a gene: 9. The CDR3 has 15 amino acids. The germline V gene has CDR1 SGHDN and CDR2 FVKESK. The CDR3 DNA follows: TGTGCCAGCAGCTCCCGGACAGGGGCAATTTATGGCTACACCTTC. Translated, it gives CASSSRTGAIYGYTF. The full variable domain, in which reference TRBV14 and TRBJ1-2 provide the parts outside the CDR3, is EAGVTQFPSHSVIEKGQTVTLRCDPISGHDNLYWYRRVMGKEIKFLLHFVKESKQDESGMPNNRFLAERTGGTYSTLKVQPAELEDSGVYFCASSSRTGAIYGYTFGSGTRLTVV.

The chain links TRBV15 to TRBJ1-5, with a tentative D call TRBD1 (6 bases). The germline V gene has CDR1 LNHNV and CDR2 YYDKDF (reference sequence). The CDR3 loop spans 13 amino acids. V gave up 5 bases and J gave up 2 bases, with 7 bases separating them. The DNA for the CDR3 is TGTGCCACCAGCTCAGGGGGCAATCAGCCCCAGCATTTT. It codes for CATSSGGNQPQHF.

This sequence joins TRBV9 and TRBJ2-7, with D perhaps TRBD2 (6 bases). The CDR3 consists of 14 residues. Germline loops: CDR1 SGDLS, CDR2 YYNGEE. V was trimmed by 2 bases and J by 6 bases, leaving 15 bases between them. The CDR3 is CASSVRSQGGEQYF. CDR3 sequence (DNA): TGTGCCAGCAGCGTGCGTAGCCAGGGAGGCGAGCAGTACTTC.

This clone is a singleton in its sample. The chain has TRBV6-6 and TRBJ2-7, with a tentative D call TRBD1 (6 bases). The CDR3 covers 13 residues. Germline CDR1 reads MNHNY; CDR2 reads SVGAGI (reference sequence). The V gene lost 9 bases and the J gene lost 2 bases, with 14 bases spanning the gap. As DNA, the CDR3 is TGTGCCAGTGGGGGCGGGCCGACCTACGAGCAGTACTTC. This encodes CASGGGPTYEQYF.

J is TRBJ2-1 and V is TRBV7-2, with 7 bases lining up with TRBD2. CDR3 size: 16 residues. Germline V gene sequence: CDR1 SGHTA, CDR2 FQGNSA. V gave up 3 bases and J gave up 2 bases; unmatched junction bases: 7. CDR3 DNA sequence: TGTGCCAGCAGCTTGCGCGGGACTATCCCCTACAATGAGCAGTTCTTC. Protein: CASSLRGTIPYNEQFF.

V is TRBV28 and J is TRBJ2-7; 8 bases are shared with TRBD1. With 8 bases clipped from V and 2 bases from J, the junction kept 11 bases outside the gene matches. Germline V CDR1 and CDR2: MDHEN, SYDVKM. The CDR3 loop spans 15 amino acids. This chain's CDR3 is CASSYLRTGTYEQYF. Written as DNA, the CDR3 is TGTGCCAGCTCTTATCTACGGACAGGGACCTACGAGCAGTACTTC.

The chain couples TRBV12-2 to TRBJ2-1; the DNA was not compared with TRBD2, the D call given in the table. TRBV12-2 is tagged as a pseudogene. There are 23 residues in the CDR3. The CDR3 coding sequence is TGTGCAAGTCGCTTATCTATCTCCCCGCCGGGGACTAGCGGCCTACCATACGCAAATGAGCAGTTCTTC. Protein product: CASRLSISPPGTSGLPYANEQFF.

CDR3 sequence (DNA): TGTGCCAGCAGCTTTTGGGGGGACGGGTCACCCCTCCACTTT. Translated: CASSFWGDGSPLHF. V is TRBV7-9 and J is TRBJ1-6; D might be TRBD1 (5 bases). The germline V gene has CDR1 SEHNR and CDR2 FQNEAQ (reference sequence). This CDR3 is 14 amino acids long. Trimming shortened V by 3 bases and J by 10 bases, and 13 bases separated the two germline ends.

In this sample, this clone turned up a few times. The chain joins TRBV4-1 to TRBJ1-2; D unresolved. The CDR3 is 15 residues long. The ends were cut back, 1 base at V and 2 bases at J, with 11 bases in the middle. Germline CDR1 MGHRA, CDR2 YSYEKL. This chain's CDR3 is CASSQAAGENYGYTF. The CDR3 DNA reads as TGCGCCAGCAGCCAAGCCGCCGGGGAAAACTATGGCTACACCTTC.

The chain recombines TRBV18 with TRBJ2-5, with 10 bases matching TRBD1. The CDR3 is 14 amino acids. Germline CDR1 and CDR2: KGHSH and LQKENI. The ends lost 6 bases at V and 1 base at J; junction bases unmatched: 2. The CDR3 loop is CASSRDRGQETQYF. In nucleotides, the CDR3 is TGTGCCAGCTCGCGGGACAGGGGCCAAGAGACCCAGTACTTC.

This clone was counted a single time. The CDR3 nucleotides are TGTGCCAGCAGCTCGATCCGGACTAGCGAGATACATGGCTACAATGAGCAGTTCTTC. As protein: CASSSIRTSEIHGYNEQFF. This rearrangement joins TRBV7-3 to TRBJ2-1; 9 bases align to TRBD2. CDR3 length: 19 residues. V lost 4 bases, J lost 3 bases, and 16 bases stayed unmatched. Germline CDR1 SGHTA, CDR2 FQGTGA.

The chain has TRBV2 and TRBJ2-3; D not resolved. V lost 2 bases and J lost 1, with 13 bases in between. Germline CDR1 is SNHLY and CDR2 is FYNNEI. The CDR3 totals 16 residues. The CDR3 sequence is CASSEQKESRTDTQYF. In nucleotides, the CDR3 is TGTGCCAGCAGTGAACAGAAAGAATCCCGCACAGATACGCAGTATTTT.

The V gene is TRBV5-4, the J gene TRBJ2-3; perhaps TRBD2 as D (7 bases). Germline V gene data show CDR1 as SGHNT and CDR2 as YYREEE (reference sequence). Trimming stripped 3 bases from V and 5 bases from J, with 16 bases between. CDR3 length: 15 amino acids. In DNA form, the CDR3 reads TGTGCCAGCAGCTCATGGGGGGGCGCTAAAGATACGCAGTATTTT. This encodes CASSSWGGAKDTQYF. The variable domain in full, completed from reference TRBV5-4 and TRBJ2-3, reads ETGVTQSPTHLIKTRGQQVTLRCSSQSGHNTVSWYQQALGQGPQFIFQYYREEENGRGNFPPRFSGLQFPNYSSELNVNALELDDSALYLCASSSWGGAKDTQYFGPGTRLTVL.

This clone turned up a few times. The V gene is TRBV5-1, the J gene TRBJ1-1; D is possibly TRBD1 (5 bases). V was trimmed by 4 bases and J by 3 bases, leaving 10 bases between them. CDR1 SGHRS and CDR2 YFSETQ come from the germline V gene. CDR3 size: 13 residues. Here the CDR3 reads CASSVLGDTEAFF. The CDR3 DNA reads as TGCGCCAGCAGCGTCTTAGGGGACACTGAAGCTTTCTTT. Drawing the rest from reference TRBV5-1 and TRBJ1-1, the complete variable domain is KAGVTQTPRYLIKTRGQQVTLSCSPISGHRSVSWYQQTPGQGLQFLFEYFSETQRNKGNFPGRFSGRQFSNSRSEMNVSTLELGDSALYLCASSVLGDTEAFFGQGTRLTVV.

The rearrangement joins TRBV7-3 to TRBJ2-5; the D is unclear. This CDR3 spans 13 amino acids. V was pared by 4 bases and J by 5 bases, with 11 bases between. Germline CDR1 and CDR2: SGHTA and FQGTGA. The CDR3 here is CASSSSPRETQYF. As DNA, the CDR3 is TGTGCCAGCAGCTCGTCGCCCAGGGAGACCCAGTACTTC.

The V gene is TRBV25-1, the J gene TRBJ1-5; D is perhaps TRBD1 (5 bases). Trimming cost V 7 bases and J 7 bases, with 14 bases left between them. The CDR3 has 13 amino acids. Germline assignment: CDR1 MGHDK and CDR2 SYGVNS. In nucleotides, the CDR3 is TGTGCCAGCACCCGCGGGGGGGACCAGCCCCAGCATTTT. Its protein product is CASTRGGDQPQHF.

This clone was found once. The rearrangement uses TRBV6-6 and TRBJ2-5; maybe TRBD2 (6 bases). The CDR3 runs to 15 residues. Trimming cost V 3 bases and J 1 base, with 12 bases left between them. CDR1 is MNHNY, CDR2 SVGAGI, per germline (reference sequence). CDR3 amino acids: CASSYIAEVQETQYF. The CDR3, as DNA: TGTGCCAGCAGTTATATAGCGGAGGTCCAAGAGACCCAGTACTTC.

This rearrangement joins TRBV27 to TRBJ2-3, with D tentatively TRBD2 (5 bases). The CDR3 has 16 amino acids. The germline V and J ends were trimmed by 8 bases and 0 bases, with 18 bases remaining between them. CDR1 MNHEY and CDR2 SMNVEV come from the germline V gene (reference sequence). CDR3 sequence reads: CASPVEGHPSTDTQYF. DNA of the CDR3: TGTGCCAGCCCAGTAGAGGGCCACCCAAGCACAGATACGCAGTATTTT.

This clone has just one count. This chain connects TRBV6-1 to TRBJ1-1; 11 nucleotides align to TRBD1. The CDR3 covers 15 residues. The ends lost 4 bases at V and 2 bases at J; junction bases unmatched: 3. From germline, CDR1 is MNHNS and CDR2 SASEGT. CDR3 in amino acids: CASSAWTGGNTEAFF. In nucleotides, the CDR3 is TGTGCCAGCAGTGCCTGGACAGGGGGCAACACTGAAGCTTTCTTT.

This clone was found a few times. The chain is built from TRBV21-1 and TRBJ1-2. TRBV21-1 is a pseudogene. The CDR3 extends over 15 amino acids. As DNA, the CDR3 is TGTGCCAGCAGCAAAATGGAGGGCAGAGACTATGGCTACACCTTC. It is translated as CASSKMEGRDYGYTF.

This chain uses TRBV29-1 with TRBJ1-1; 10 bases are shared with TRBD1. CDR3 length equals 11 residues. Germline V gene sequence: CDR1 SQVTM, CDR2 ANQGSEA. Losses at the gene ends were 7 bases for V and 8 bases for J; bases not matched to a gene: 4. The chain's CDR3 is CSARQGAEAFF. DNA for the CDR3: TGCAGCGCCCGACAGGGGGCGGAAGCTTTCTTT.

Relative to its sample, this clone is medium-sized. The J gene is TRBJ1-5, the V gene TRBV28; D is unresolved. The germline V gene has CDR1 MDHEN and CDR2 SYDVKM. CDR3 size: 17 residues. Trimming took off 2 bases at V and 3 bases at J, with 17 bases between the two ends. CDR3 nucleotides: TGTGCCAGCAGTTTACAGCCGCTGGGCAGCCTCAATCAGCCCCAGCATTTT. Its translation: CASSLQPLGSLNQPQHF.

CDR3 nucleotide sequence: TGTGCCAGCAGTGGACAGTTTAGCAATCAGCCCCAGCATTTT. It is translated as CASSGQFSNQPQHF. The genes are TRBV6-1 and TRBJ1-5, with D tentatively TRBD1 (5 bases). CDR3 length: 14 residues. The ends were cut back, 4 bases at V and 0 bases at J, with 7 bases in the middle. In germline, CDR1 is MNHNS, CDR2 SASEGT.